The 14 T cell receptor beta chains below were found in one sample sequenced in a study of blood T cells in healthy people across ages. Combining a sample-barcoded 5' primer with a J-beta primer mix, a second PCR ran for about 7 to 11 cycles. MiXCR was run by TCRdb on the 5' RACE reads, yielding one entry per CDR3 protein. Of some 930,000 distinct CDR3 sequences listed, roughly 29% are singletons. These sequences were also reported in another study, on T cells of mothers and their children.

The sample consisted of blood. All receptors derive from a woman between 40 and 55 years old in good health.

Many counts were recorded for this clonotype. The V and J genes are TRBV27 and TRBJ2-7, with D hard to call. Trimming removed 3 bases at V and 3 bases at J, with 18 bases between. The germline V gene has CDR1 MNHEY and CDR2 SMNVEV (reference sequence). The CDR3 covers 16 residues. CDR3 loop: CASSFSSRQFVYEQYF. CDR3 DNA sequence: TGTGCCAGCAGTTTTTCGTCCAGGCAATTTGTCTACGAGCAGTACTTC.

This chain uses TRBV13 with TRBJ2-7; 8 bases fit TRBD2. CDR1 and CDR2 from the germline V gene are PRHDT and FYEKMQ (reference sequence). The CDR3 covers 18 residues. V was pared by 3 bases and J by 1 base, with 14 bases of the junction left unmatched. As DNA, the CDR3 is TGTGCCAGCAGCTTCTCCCGCTTGGTAGCGGGACGTTCCTACGAGCAGTACTTC. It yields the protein CASSFSRLVAGRSYEQYF.

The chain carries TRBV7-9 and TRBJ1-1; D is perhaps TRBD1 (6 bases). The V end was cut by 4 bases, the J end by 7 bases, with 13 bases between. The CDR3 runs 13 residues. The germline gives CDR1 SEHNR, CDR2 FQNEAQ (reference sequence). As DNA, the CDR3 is TGTGCCAGCAGCTGGGGGGGCACTGGTGAAGCTTTCTTT. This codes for CASSWGGTGEAFF.

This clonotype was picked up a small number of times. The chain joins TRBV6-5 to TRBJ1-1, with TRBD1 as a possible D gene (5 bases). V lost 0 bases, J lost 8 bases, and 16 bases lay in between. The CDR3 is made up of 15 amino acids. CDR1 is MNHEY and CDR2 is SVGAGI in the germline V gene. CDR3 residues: CASSYSAGGMTEAFF. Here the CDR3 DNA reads TGTGCCAGCAGTTACTCGGCCGGGGGGATGACCGAAGCTTTCTTT.

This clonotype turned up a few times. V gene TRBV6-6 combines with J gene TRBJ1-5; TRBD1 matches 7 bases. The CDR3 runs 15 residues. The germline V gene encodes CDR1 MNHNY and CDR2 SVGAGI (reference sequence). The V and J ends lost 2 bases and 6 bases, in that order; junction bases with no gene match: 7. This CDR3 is CASSYEAGGSQPQHF. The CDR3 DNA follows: TGTGCCAGCAGTTACGAGGCAGGGGGAAGTCAGCCCCAGCATTTT.

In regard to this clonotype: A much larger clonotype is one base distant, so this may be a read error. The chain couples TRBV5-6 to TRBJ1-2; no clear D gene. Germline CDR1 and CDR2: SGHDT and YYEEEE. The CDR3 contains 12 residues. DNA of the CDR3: TGTGCCAGCAGCTTCTCAGTCTATGACTACACCTTC. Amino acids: CASSFSVYDYTF.

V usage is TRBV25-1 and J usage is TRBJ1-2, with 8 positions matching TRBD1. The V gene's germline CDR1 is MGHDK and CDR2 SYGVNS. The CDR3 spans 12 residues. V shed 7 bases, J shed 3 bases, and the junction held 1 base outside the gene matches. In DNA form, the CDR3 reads TGTGCCAGCAAGACAGGGGACTATGGCTACACCTTC. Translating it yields CASKTGDYGYTF.

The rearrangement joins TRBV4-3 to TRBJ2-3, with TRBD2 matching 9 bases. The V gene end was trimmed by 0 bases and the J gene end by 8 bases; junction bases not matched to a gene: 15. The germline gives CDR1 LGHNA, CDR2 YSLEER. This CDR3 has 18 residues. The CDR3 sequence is CASSQDTPSGASSPTQYF. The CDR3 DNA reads TGCGCCAGCAGCCAAGATACGCCTAGCGGGGCGAGCTCACCTACGCAGTATTTT.

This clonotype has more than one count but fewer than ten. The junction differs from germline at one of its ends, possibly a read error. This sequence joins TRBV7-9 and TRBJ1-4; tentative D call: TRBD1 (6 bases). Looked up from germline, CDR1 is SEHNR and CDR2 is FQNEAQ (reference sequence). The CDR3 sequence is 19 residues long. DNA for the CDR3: TGTGCCAACAGCTCCGGATTGGGTCCCGCAGGGGCAACTAATGAAAAACTGTTTTTT. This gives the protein CANSSGLGPAGATNEKLFF.

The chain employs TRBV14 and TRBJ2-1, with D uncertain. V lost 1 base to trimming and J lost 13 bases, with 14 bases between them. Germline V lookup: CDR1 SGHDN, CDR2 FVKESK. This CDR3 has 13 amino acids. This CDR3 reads CASSQGLPETQFF. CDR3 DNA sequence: TGTGCCAGCAGCCAAGGTCTCCCCGAGACCCAGTTCTTC.

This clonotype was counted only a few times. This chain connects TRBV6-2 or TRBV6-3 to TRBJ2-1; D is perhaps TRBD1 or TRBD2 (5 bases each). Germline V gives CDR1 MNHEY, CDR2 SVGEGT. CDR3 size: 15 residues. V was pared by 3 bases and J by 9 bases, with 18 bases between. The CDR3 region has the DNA TGTGCCAGCAGTTATGCACGGGGCCTCGGTAGTGAGCAGTTCTTC. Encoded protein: CASSYARGLGSEQFF.

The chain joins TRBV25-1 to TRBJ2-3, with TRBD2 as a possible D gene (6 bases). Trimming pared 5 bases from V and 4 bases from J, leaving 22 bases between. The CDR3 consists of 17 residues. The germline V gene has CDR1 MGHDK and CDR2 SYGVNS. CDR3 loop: CASSMESAGRYADTQYF. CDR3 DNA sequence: TGTGCCAGCAGTATGGAGTCGGCGGGGCGATACGCAGATACGCAGTATTTT.

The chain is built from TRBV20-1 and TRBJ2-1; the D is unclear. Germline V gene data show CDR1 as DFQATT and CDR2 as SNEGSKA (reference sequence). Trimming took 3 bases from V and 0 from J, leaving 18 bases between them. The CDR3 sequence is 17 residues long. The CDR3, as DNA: TGCAGTGCTAGGGGTGGGTTAGCCGAAAGCTCCTACAATGAGCAGTTCTTC. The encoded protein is CSARGGLAESSYNEQFF.

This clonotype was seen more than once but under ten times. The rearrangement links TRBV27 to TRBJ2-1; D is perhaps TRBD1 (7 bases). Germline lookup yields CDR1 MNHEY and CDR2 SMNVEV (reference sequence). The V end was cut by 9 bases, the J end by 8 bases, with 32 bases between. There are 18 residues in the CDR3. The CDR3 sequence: CASSTGHRGLYRRDEQFF. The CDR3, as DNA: TGTGCCAGTTCCACCGGTCACAGGGGACTTTACCGCAGAGATGAGCAGTTCTTC.